Included here is one T cell receptor beta chain sequence, with context. Its cognate antigen is unknown. TCRdb keeps only in-frame clones here, not all; method: immunoSEQ multiplex PCR. This table has 9,500 to 15,000 clones, around 87% appearing once. This entry comes from a study of chemoradiotherapy in HPV16-positive cancers. General study findings and limits: During treatment, candidate HPV-specific clones and E7-related motifs expanded in tumor.

V was cut by 2 bases and J by 0 bases, with 11 bases left in between. Germline V gene lookup returns CDR1 SGHDN and CDR2 FVKESK. The length of the CDR3 is 17 residues. The clonotype comes from a human donor with HPV-associated anogenital cancer. The V call is TRBV14, the J call TRBJ2-6, with D unclear. Specimen collection occurred from a patient who underwent chemoradiotherapy. The CDR3 sequence: CASSQPYPPSGANVLTF. The CDR3, as DNA: TGTGCCAGCAGCCAACCGTACCCACCCTCTGGGGCCAACGTCCTGACTTTC.